This TCR beta chain emerged from a study of tumor-infiltrating lymphocytes in primary liver carcinoma. The template, about 540 ng total RNA, yielded TCR beta cDNA made with a constant-region primer. Library construction for TCR beta comprised three nested multiplex PCR rounds performed with slightly modified ARM-PCR. In the first two PCR rounds, TRBV1-TRBV30 forward primers were paired with a C-beta reverse primer, and each round lasted approximately 10 cycles. MiXCR, run by TCRdb on the multiplex PCR reads, gives a single entry per CDR3 protein. Of 310,000 or so distinct CDR3 sequences detected, around three fifths appear once; the ten largest clones hold about 6.5%. Germline DNA was extracted alongside blood RNA, which was obtained from unsorted whole blood. V lost 9 bases, J lost 6 bases, and 0 bases lay in between. This CDR3 has 8 amino acids. The germline V gene encodes CDR1 WNHNN and CDR2 SYGVQD (reference sequence).

Worth noting for this clonotype: This sequence may be a read error, since a much larger clone differs from it by one base.

The source of this sequence is a middle-aged man with primary liver carcinoma and hepatitis B virus infection. Material for sequencing was peripheral blood. The J gene is TRBJ1-5, the V gene TRBV10-1; D is uncertain. The CDR3 loop reads CASQPQHF. CDR3 nucleotides: TGCGCCAGTCAGCCCCAGCATTTT.